Below are 21 T cell receptor beta chains sequenced from a single sample in a study of shared clonotypes between healthy human individuals. Clones were read by immunoSEQ multiplex PCR, and TCRdb kept only the in-frame ones, dropping some. The repertoire consists of about 680,000 clones, with approximately 73% occurring once and the leading ten covering around 1.8%. The sequenced material came from memory CD4+ T cells sorted from blood. Subset of the sample: CD45RA-negative fraction. The receptors shown here come from a woman in her twenties or thirties in good health.

CDR3 in DNA: TGTGCCAGCAGCTTAGAGGCGGGGAATCAGCCCCAGCATTTT. Encoded protein: CASSLEAGNQPQHF. This chain uses TRBV7-9 with TRBJ1-5; D is unresolved. The germline V gene encodes CDR1 SEHNR and CDR2 FQNEAQ (reference sequence). V was cut by 1 base and J by 4 bases, with 8 bases left in between. This CDR3 is built from 14 residues. The variable domain in full, completed from reference TRBV7-9 and TRBJ1-5, reads DTGVSQNPRHKITKRGQNVTFRCDPISEHNRLYWYRQTLGQGPEFLTYFQNEAQLEKSRLLSDRFSAERPKGSFSTLEIQRTEQGDSAMYLCASSLEAGNQPQHFGDGTRLSIL.

The V call is TRBV28, the J call TRBJ2-3; D is perhaps TRBD2 (5 bases). The CDR3 has 16 residues. Trimming removed 3 bases at V and 2 bases at J, with 15 bases between. Germline values: CDR1 MDHEN, CDR2 SYDVKM. In DNA, the CDR3 is TGTGCCAGCAGTTTGAGTTTTAGGGAGAACACAGATACGCAGTATTTT. It encodes CASSLSFRENTDTQYF.

The chain links TRBV28 to TRBJ2-5; D is undetermined. The germline V gene has CDR1 MDHEN and CDR2 SYDVKM. CDR3 size: 14 residues. V was trimmed by 4 bases and J by 5 bases, leaving 14 bases between them. CDR3 sequence (DNA): TGTGCCAGCAGTTCGGCTAGTCGAGTCGAGACCCAGTACTTC. Translated: CASSSASRVETQYF.

V is TRBV30 and J is TRBJ2-3, with TRBD2 matching over 8 bases. Germline V gives CDR1 GTSNPN, CDR2 SVGIG (reference sequence). After removal of 5 bases from V and 0 bases from J, the junction contained 4 bases not matched to a gene. The CDR3 totals 14 residues. This CDR3 is CAWGTSGSTDTQYF. For the CDR3, the DNA is TGTGCCTGGGGTACTAGCGGAAGCACAGATACGCAGTATTTT.

The chain combines TRBV27 with TRBJ2-7, with 11 bases fitting TRBD2. V shed 7 bases, J shed 1 base, and the junction held 6 bases outside the gene matches. CDR1 MNHEY and CDR2 SMNVEV come from the germline V gene (reference sequence). This CDR3 spans 15 amino acids. The CDR3, as DNA: TGTGCCAGCATTAATACTAGCGGGAGTTCCTACGAGCAGTACTTC. Amino acids: CASINTSGSSYEQYF.

The gene calls are TRBV15 and TRBJ2-5; 7 positions agree with TRBD2. The CDR3 has 16 amino acids. Trimming at V came to 7 bases and at J to 0 bases, leaving 11 bases not matched to a gene. Germline-derived CDR1 and CDR2 are LNHNV and YYDKDF (reference sequence). CDR3 sequence (DNA): TGTGCCACCACCCGGGGGGTAGTCACTAACCAAGAGACCCAGTACTTC. Amino acid sequence: CATTRGVVTNQETQYF.

The J gene is TRBJ2-7, the V gene TRBV7-2, with 7 bases identical to TRBD2. Unmatched junction bases numbered 2, after V lost 0 bases and J lost 0 bases. The CDR3 is 15 amino acids. Germline V CDR1 and CDR2: SGHTA, FQGNSA. The CDR3 sequence: CASSLAGGISYEQYF. Written as DNA, the CDR3 is TGTGCCAGCAGCTTAGCGGGAGGGATCTCCTACGAGCAGTACTTC.

This clone was counted between two and nine times. The chain is built from TRBV27 and TRBJ2-1; D not certain. This CDR3 comprises 16 residues. The germline V gene encodes CDR1 MNHEY and CDR2 SMNVEV (reference sequence). V gave up 0 bases and J gave up 9 bases, with 18 bases separating them. The CDR3 DNA reads TGTGCCAGCAGTTTATCAATGGCAGGCGCTTATAGTGAGCAGTTCTTC. The encoded protein is CASSLSMAGAYSEQFF.

The rearrangement joins TRBV5-1 to TRBJ2-7; 7 bases agree with TRBD2. This CDR3 region has 14 residues. The V gene end was trimmed by 4 bases and the J gene end by 0 bases; junction bases not matched to a gene: 4. Germline V gene lookup returns CDR1 SGHRS and CDR2 YFSETQ. The CDR3 is CASSRDYISYEQYF. The CDR3 region has the DNA TGCGCCAGCAGCAGGGACTATATCTCCTACGAGCAGTACTTC.

V and J are TRBV6-5 and TRBJ1-2, with D possibly matching TRBD1 (6 bases). In germline, CDR1 is MNHEY, CDR2 SVGAGI. Trimming removed 0 bases from V and 4 bases from J, with 12 bases in between. The CDR3 covers 15 residues. In DNA, the CDR3 is TGTGCCAGCAGTTACTCCGGGGGCAATCCCTATGGCTACACCTTC. As protein: CASSYSGGNPYGYTF.

The chain links TRBV5-1 to TRBJ2-1; 9 bases fit TRBD2. Germline values: CDR1 SGHRS, CDR2 YFSETQ. The CDR3 is 16 amino acids. J gave up 4 bases and V 2 bases, and 7 bases lay outside the gene matches. CDR3 in DNA: TGCGCCAGCAGCTTTCGAGAAGCGGGAGGATACAATGAGCAGTTCTTC. Encoded protein: CASSFREAGGYNEQFF. Full variable domain (rest looked up from reference TRBV5-1 and TRBJ2-1): KAGVTQTPRYLIKTRGQQVTLSCSPISGHRSVSWYQQTPGQGLQFLFEYFSETQRNKGNFPGRFSGRQFSNSRSEMNVSTLELGDSALYLCASSFREAGGYNEQFFGPGTRLTVL.

This clone was detected a few times. The chain joins TRBV2 to TRBJ2-7; 8 nucleotides line up with TRBD2. Trimming at V came to 4 bases and at J to 1 base, leaving 3 bases not matched to a gene. The germline gives CDR1 SNHLY, CDR2 FYNNEI. The CDR3 sequence is 14 residues long. In nucleotides, the CDR3 is TGTGCCAGCAGTGTAGAGCGGGAGTCCTACGAGCAGTACTTC. This translates into CASSVERESYEQYF. The variable domain in full, completed from reference TRBV2 and TRBJ2-7, reads EPEVTQTPSHQVTQMGQEVILRCVPISNHLYFYWYRQILGQKVEFLVSFYNNEISEKSEIFDDQFSVERPDGSNFTLKIRSTKLEDSAMYFCASSVERESYEQYFGPGTRLTVT.

The J gene is TRBJ2-3, the V gene TRBV4-2; maybe TRBD2 (6 bases). This CDR3 comprises 15 residues. The V and J ends lost 4 bases and 2 bases respectively, with 13 bases between them. CDR1 LGHNA and CDR2 YNFKEQ come from the germline V gene. The CDR3, as DNA: TGTGCCAGCAGCCCTCGACTAGACGCCACAGATACGCAGTATTTT. Translated, it gives CASSPRLDATDTQYF.

The V call is TRBV7-8, the J call TRBJ1-4; D not resolved. Germline CDR1 reads SGHVS; CDR2 reads FQNEAQ. The CDR3 extends over 13 amino acids. With 1 base removed from V and 8 bases from J, the gap between germline ends came to 8 bases. CDR3 protein: CASSLGFYEKLFF. CDR3 bases: TGTGCCAGCAGCTTAGGGTTTTACGAAAAACTGTTTTTT.

There are a few counts of this clone. The rearrangement joins TRBV6-6 to TRBJ2-7; D is undetermined. V was clipped by 0 bases and J by 2 bases, with 8 bases between them. This CDR3 has 14 amino acids. CDR1 MNHNY and CDR2 SVGAGI come from the germline V gene (reference sequence). CDR3 nucleotides: TGTGCCAGCAGTTACTCGAGTGGGGCCTACGAGCAGTACTTC. This codes for CASSYSSGAYEQYF.

The chain carries TRBV18 and TRBJ2-7; D is perhaps TRBD2 (6 bases). The length of the CDR3 is 15 residues. Germline V lookup: CDR1 KGHSH, CDR2 LQKENI. V was cut by 0 bases and J by 0 bases, with 9 bases left in between. CDR3 DNA: TGTGCCAGCTCACCACCGTGGGGACTCTCCTACGAGCAGTACTTC. As protein: CASSPPWGLSYEQYF.

This clone has only a few counts. The chain combines TRBV25-1 with TRBJ2-1, with TRBD2 matching over 7 bases. Germline assignment: CDR1 MGHDK and CDR2 SYGVNS. CDR3 length: 14 residues. V dropped 5 bases and J dropped 9; count of bases not matched to a gene: 10. CDR3 loop: CASSREGRFGEQFF. CDR3 bases: TGTGCCAGCAGTAGGGAGGGCCGGTTTGGTGAGCAGTTCTTC.

The chain is built from TRBV7-6 and TRBJ1-5; D is possibly TRBD1 (6 bases). CDR1 SGHVS and CDR2 FNYEAQ come from the germline V gene. The CDR3 runs 16 residues. V shed 1 base and J shed 7 bases, with 17 bases lying between them. CDR3 sequence: CASSLGGGRTGQPQHF. CDR3 DNA: TGTGCCAGCAGCTTAGGAGGGGGGCGTACGGGACAGCCCCAGCATTTT.

This chain uses TRBV6-5 with TRBJ1-1, with D unresolved. The CDR3 spans 14 residues. V was pared by 0 bases and J by 7 bases, with 12 bases between. From germline, CDR1 is MNHEY and CDR2 SVGAGI. CDR3 in DNA: TGTGCCAGCAGTTACTCGGCCACCAGGTATGAAGCTTTCTTT. Its translation: CASSYSATRYEAFF.

Concerning this clone: The same CDR3 is also encoded by other DNA sequences in this sample. The rearrangement joins TRBV29-1 to TRBJ2-7, with TRBD1 identical over 9 bases. The CDR3 has 15 amino acids. CDR1 and CDR2 (germline): SQVTM, ANQGSEA. V gave up 1 base and J gave up 3 bases; unmatched junction bases: 7. The CDR3 region is CSVEGPGTGLYEQYF. The DNA of the CDR3 is TGCAGCGTTGAAGGTCCCGGGACAGGGCTCTACGAGCAGTACTTC.

This clone was counted a few times. The chain employs TRBV5-1 and TRBJ2-7, with D perhaps TRBD2 (6 bases). Trimming stripped 0 bases from V and 4 bases from J, with 11 bases between. Germline loops: CDR1 SGHRS, CDR2 YFSETQ. The CDR3 has 14 amino acids. The CDR3 nucleotides are TGCGCCAGCAGCTTGGGAGGGACTCAATACGAGCAGTACTTC. Translated, it gives CASSLGGTQYEQYF.